This T cell receptor (beta chain) was captured by sequencing in a study of vaccination effects on CD4 cells after COVID-19. TCRdb's table, derived via immunoSEQ multiplex PCR, lists solely in-frame clones and lacks some. The table lists 55,000 to 90,000 clones, 73% of them singletons. CD4+ T cells specific for antigen were expanded with viral peptide pools by the ViraFEST assay before sequencing. Following culture for about 11 days, CD4+ T cells were isolated. This individual contracted SARS-CoV-2 between March and December 2020, as verified by PCR. Germline values: CDR1 SGHNT, CDR2 YENEEA. After removal of 1 base from V and 5 bases from J, the junction contained 4 bases not matched to a gene. The CDR3 sequence is 15 residues long. Notes on this clone: Its antigen is as yet unknown.

J is TRBJ2-5 and V is TRBV11-3; TRBD1 agrees at 10 bases. The sample in question was CD4+ T cells from PBMCs cultured with HIV peptides, obtained before COVID-19 vaccination. Specified subset: HIV-1 Nef peptide pool negative control/reference culture. This clonotype originated in a human donor who had a prior SARS-CoV-2 infection. The chain's CDR3 is CASSLGQGARETQYF. The CDR3 nucleotides are TGTGCCAGCAGCTTAGGACAGGGGGCGCGTGAGACCCAGTACTTC.